Listed here are 17 T cell receptor beta chains from one sample, sequenced in a study of cytotoxic CD8 clonotypes in ibrutinib-treated CLL. Sequenced by immunoSEQ multiplex PCR; TCRdb stores in-frame clones only, minus some. The repertoire has about 120,000 clones, 55% to 75% of them found once; the top ten carry approximately 35%. This specimen consisted of PBMCs, obtained after 24 months of ibrutinib treatment. The source of these receptors is a human donor with chronic lymphocytic leukemia.

This clone appeared a few times. This rearrangement joins TRBV4-2 to TRBJ2-7; 7 nucleotides align to TRBD1. Germline V CDR1 and CDR2: LGHNA, YNFKEQ. The V and J ends lost 0 bases and 3 bases, in that order; junction bases with no gene match: 5. This CDR3 is 15 amino acids long. The CDR3 coding sequence is TGTGCCAGCAGCCAAGATCGCGGACAGGTCTACGAGCAGTACTTC. This sequence encodes CASSQDRGQVYEQYF.

The chain links TRBV10-3 to TRBJ2-7; 9 bases align to TRBD1. CDR1 and CDR2 from the germline V gene are ENHRY and SYGVKD. The CDR3 spans 15 residues. V lost 6 bases to trimming and J lost 0 bases; unmatched junction nucleotides: 6. CDR3 in amino acids: CAIRAGTGSSYEQYF. CDR3 in DNA: TGTGCCATCAGAGCCGGGACAGGGAGCTCCTACGAGCAGTACTTC.

The chain recombines TRBV5-1 with TRBJ2-6; unclear D gene. Per the germline V gene, CDR1 is SGHRS and CDR2 is YFSETQ. This CDR3 is 14 amino acids long. V was cut by 0 bases and J by 4 bases, with 5 bases left in between. CDR3 sequence (DNA): TGCGCCAGCAGCTTGGGTTCGGGGGCCAACGTCCTGACTTTC. Translated, it gives CASSLGSGANVLTF. The variable domain in full, with the rest retrieved from reference TRBV5-1 and TRBJ2-6, is KAGVTQTPRYLIKTRGQQVTLSCSPISGHRSVSWYQQTPGQGLQFLFEYFSETQRNKGNFPGRFSGRQFSNSRSEMNVSTLELGDSALYLCASSLGSGANVLTFGAGSRLTVL.

The rearrangement joins TRBV28 to TRBJ2-7; D is undetermined. CDR1 is MDHEN, CDR2 SYDVKM, per germline. With 3 bases removed from V and 3 bases from J, the gap between germline ends came to 9 bases. The CDR3 is 13 amino acids. The DNA of the CDR3 is TGTGCCAGCAGTTTTAGGCCTTACTACGAGCAGTACTTC. Protein: CASSFRPYYEQYF.

The J gene is TRBJ2-5, the V gene TRBV7-2, with D possibly being TRBD2 (6 bases). The CDR3 runs 13 residues. V was shortened by 10 bases and J by 5 bases, with 17 bases between the two germline ends. Germline CDR1 SGHTA, CDR2 FQGNSA. The CDR3 sequence is CAIPGELTETQYF. In nucleotides, the CDR3 is TGTGCCATCCCGGGAGAGTTAACTGAGACCCAGTACTTC.

Here the CDR3 DNA reads TGTGCCAGCAGGTCCGGGACAGGGGGCTACGAGCAGTACTTC. This gives the protein CASRSGTGGYEQYF. This chain links TRBV6-5 with TRBJ2-7; the match to TRBD1 covers 11 bases. The germline gives CDR1 MNHEY, CDR2 SVGAGI. CDR3 length equals 14 residues. V gave up 6 bases and J gave up 3 bases; unmatched junction bases: 4.

This clone was recorded once. This chain joins TRBV6-5 and TRBJ2-1; 9 bases line up with TRBD1. J gave up 7 bases and V 6 bases, and 4 bases lay outside the gene matches. Germline assignment: CDR1 MNHEY and CDR2 SVGAGI. The CDR3 sequence is 13 residues long. The CDR3 spells CASRAQGANEQFF. CDR3 sequence (DNA): TGTGCCAGCAGGGCACAGGGGGCTAATGAGCAGTTCTTC.

The rearrangement uses TRBV2 and TRBJ2-7, with D perhaps matching TRBD1 or TRBD2 (5 bases each). CDR3 size: 13 residues. Deletions cut 0 bases from V and 8 bases from J, with 11 bases between. Germline CDR1 is SNHLY and CDR2 is FYNNEI. In DNA, the CDR3 is TGTGCCAGCAGTGAAGCGTCCAGGGAGCAGCAGTACTTC. It encodes CASSEASREQQYF.

This chain links TRBV13 with TRBJ2-7; 16 bases map to TRBD2. The CDR3 runs to 16 residues. The V and J ends lost 5 bases and 4 bases, in that order; junction bases with no gene match: 5. From germline, CDR1 is PRHDT and CDR2 FYEKMQ (reference sequence). The CDR3 DNA reads TGTGCCAGCAGCCACCGGGGACTAGCGGGGGGGTACGAGCAGTACTTC. This gives the protein CASSHRGLAGGYEQYF.

The rearrangement joins TRBV11-3 to TRBJ2-7, with 8 bases that match TRBD1. The germline CDR1 and CDR2 sequences are SGHNT and YENEEA. The CDR3 is 15 residues long. V shed 2 bases and J 5 bases; nucleotides not matched to a gene: 8. CDR3 amino acids: CASSLFGQGAHEQYF. The CDR3, as DNA: TGTGCCAGCAGCTTATTCGGGCAGGGGGCCCACGAGCAGTACTTC.

This clone was seen more than once but under ten times. The V call is TRBV2, the J call TRBJ1-2, with D possibly TRBD1 on 6 matching bases. The CDR3 has 13 residues. Looked up from germline, CDR1 is SNHLY and CDR2 is FYNNEI. With 7 bases removed from V and 7 bases from J, the gap between germline ends came to 16 bases. Here the CDR3 reads CASTLWGATGYTF. CDR3 coding DNA: TGTGCCAGCACACTGTGGGGGGCTACTGGCTACACCTTC.

The chain carries TRBV7-3 and TRBJ1-1; D not resolved. This CDR3 has 13 residues. Trimming shortened V by 0 bases and J by 1 base, and 3 bases separated the two germline ends. Per germline, CDR1 SGHTA and CDR2 FQGTGA. DNA of the CDR3: TGTGCCAGCAGCTTAACAAAGAACACTGAAGCTTTCTTT. This translates into CASSLTKNTEAFF.

The chain combines TRBV6-6 with TRBJ1-1; D unresolved. The germline V gene encodes CDR1 MNHNY and CDR2 SVGAGI (reference sequence). The CDR3 length is 12 residues. The V end lost 0 bases, the J end lost 7 bases, and 6 bases lay between the germline ends. The CDR3 reads CASSYSNIEAFF. CDR3 coding DNA: TGTGCCAGCAGTTACTCCAATATTGAAGCTTTCTTT.

The chain joins TRBV29-1 to TRBJ2-7, with TRBD1 identical over 9 bases. CDR3 length equals 13 residues. Germline V gene lookup returns CDR1 SQVTM and CDR2 ANQGSEA. Unmatched junction bases numbered 7, after V lost 6 bases and J lost 4 bases. CDR3 nucleotide sequence: TGCAGCGTGGGGACAGGGAATCCTTACGAGCAGTACTTC. Translation: CSVGTGNPYEQYF.

This clone was seen a few times. The chain employs TRBV28 and TRBJ2-7, with 7 positions matching TRBD1. This CDR3 has 13 amino acids. V was clipped by 5 bases and J by 2 bases; unmatched bases: 3. The germline V gene has CDR1 MDHEN and CDR2 SYDVKM. CDR3 DNA: TGTGCCAGCAGTCGACAGGGCCCCTACGAGCAGTACTTC. This encodes CASSRQGPYEQYF.

The chain employs TRBV6-9 and TRBJ1-1; 8 bases are a match to TRBD1. J was trimmed by 1 base and V by 8 bases; bases with no gene match: 18. Germline V gene lookup returns CDR1 MNHGY and CDR2 SVAAGI. The CDR3 is 18 residues long. The CDR3 DNA reads as TGTGCCAGCCAACCCCCCGACGCAGGACAGGGAAAGAACACTGAAGCTTTCTTT. Amino acids: CASQPPDAGQGKNTEAFF.

This clone was counted a few times. This chain uses TRBV30 with TRBJ1-6; 8 bases fit TRBD1. The CDR3 runs to 13 residues. In germline, CDR1 is GTSNPN, CDR2 SVGIG (reference sequence). V shed 4 bases and J 9 bases; nucleotides not matched to a gene: 5. The CDR3 reads CAWNPGGFSPLHF. In DNA, the CDR3 is TGTGCCTGGAACCCAGGGGGCTTTTCACCCCTCCACTTT. Together with reference TRBV30 and TRBJ1-6, the CDR3 gives the full variable domain: SQTIHQWPATLVQPVGSPLSLECTVEGTSNPNLYWYRQAAGRGLQLLFYSVGIGQISSEVPQNLSASRPQDRQFILSSKKLLLSDSGFYLCAWNPGGFSPLHFGNGTRLTVT.